This T cell receptor (beta chain) was captured by sequencing in a study of OX40 agonist ivuxolimab in advanced cancers. This clone has just one count. Antigen specificity is unknown. Study results and caveats: Some of the lowest clonal expansion was seen in partial responders at 0.1-3.0 mg/kg. In a subset of nonresponders, normalized T-cell clonal expansion was also low.

The CDR3 consists of 13 residues. Germline assignment: CDR1 SQVTM and CDR2 ANQGSEA. V shed 6 bases and J 0 bases; nucleotides not matched to a gene: 5. Collection of blood occurred at baseline, at cycle 4 day 1, and at cycle 7 day 1. Method: immunoSEQ multiplex PCR; TCRdb's copy keeps in-frame clones and lacks some. The data show roughly 61,000 clones, 91% seen once. The sample was CD4+ or CD8+ T cells sorted from blood, taken in a trial of the OX40 agonist ivuxolimab. The chain combines TRBV29-1 with TRBJ2-7, with 7 bases lining up with TRBD1. This clonotype was sampled from an adult with an advanced solid tumor such as melanoma, head and neck, liver or kidney cancer. The CDR3, as DNA: TGCAGCGTCGGGACAGTGAGCTCCTACGAGCAGTACTTC. It codes for CSVGTVSSYEQYF.